These 2 T cell receptor beta chains originate from one sample sequenced in a study of control samples from healthy donors and cancer patients. Here immunoSEQ multiplex PCR was the method, and the copy in TCRdb shows in-frame clones only, minus some. The sample has about 120,000 clones, about 87% seen once. The sample taken for sequencing was blood. Receptors were obtained from a middle-aged man in good health.

V usage is TRBV2 and J usage is TRBJ1-6; D remains ambiguous. The V and J ends lost 3 bases and 8 bases respectively, with 11 bases between them. This CDR3 comprises 14 residues. Germline V gene sequence: CDR1 SNHLY, CDR2 FYNNEI. CDR3 residues: CASSDFVWDSPLHF. The CDR3 coding sequence is TGTGCCAGCAGTGATTTCGTTTGGGATTCACCCCTCCACTTT. Complete variable domain (other parts from reference TRBV2 and TRBJ1-6): EPEVTQTPSHQVTQMGQEVILRCVPISNHLYFYWYRQILGQKVEFLVSFYNNEISEKSEIFDDQFSVERPDGSNFTLKIRSTKLEDSAMYFCASSDFVWDSPLHFGNGTRLTVT.

The chain links TRBV5-3 to TRBJ2-2; D unclear. TRBV5-3 is noted as an ORF with a role that remains uncertain. The CDR3 extends over 15 amino acids. Trimming took 2 bases from V and 1 from J, leaving 9 bases between them. Written as DNA, the CDR3 is TGTGCCAGAAGCTTTTTCTTTCAGAACACCGGGGAGCTGTTTTTT. It encodes CARSFFFQNTGELFF.